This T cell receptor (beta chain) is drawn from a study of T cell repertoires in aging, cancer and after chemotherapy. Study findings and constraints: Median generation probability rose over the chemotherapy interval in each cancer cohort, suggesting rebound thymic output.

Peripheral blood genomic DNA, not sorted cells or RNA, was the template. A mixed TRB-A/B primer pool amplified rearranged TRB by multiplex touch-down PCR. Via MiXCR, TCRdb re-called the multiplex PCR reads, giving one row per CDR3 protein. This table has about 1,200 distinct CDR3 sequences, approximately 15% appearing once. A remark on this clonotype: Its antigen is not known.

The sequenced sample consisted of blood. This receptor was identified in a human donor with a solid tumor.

CDR3 coding DNA: TGTGCCAGTAGCCGGCCCCTCTCTGGGGCCAACGTCCTGACTTTC. This codes for CASSRPLSGANVLTF. The chain uses TRBV6-1 and TRBJ2-6; D is uncertain. The germline V gene encodes CDR1 MNHNS and CDR2 SASEGT. The germline V and J ends were trimmed by 9 bases and 0 bases, with 12 bases remaining between them. The CDR3 covers 15 residues.